One and the same sample provided the 5 T cell receptor beta chains below, sequenced in a study of tumor-infiltrating lymphocytes in primary liver carcinoma. Scientists recovered RNA and DNA together from about 20-30 mg of unsorted bulk tissue. Researchers generated TCR beta cDNA from around 510 ng of total RNA, relying on a constant-region primer. The TCR beta library was amplified through three nested multiplex PCR rounds in a modified ARM-PCR procedure. The study ran its first two PCR rounds for roughly 10 cycles each, using TRBV1-TRBV30 forward primers and a C-beta reverse primer. TCRdb processed the multiplex PCR reads anew with MiXCR; each CDR3 protein has one entry. The table has tens of thousands of distinct CDR3 sequences, 72% seen once; the top ten hold roughly a fifth. The sample was liver tumor tissue from sampling region 1. Subset specified: tumor region T1, superior pole. Source of these receptors: a middle-aged man with primary liver carcinoma and hepatitis B virus infection.

The chain has TRBV7-8 and TRBJ2-5; no firm D call. The CDR3 is made up of 16 amino acids. V was cut by 7 bases and J by 2 bases, with 20 bases left in between. CDR1 is SGHVS and CDR2 is FQNEAQ in the germline V gene. The CDR3 nucleotides read TGTGCCAGCATCCCGTCCAGCCCCGCCGTTCAAGAGACCCAGTACTTC. As protein: CASIPSSPAVQETQYF.

The V call is TRBV7-6, the J call TRBJ2-2, with TRBD1 identical over 10 bases. J gave up 0 bases and V 5 bases, and 3 bases lay outside the gene matches. The CDR3 consists of 16 residues. Per the germline V gene, CDR1 is SGHVS and CDR2 is FNYEAQ. Here the CDR3 reads CASSPGQGANTGELFF. The CDR3, as DNA: TGTGCCAGCAGCCCTGGACAGGGGGCGAACACCGGGGAGCTGTTTTTT. The full variable domain, rest sourced from reference TRBV7-6 and TRBJ2-2, is GAGVSQSPRYKVTKRGQDVALRCDPISGHVSLYWYRQALGQGPEFLTYFNYEAQQDKSGLPNDRFSAERPEGSISTLTIQRTEQRDSAMYRCASSPGQGANTGELFFGEGSRLTVL.

A remark on this clonotype: No conserved phenylalanine or tryptophan is present at the end of the CDR3, so a read error is the likely explanation. This chain joins TRBV29-1 and TRBJ2-3; maybe TRBD2 (7 bases). Per the germline V gene, CDR1 is SQVTM and CDR2 is ANQGSEA. There are 14 residues in the CDR3. V was cut by 1 base and J by 7 bases, with 15 bases left in between. The DNA of the CDR3 is TGCAGCGTTGAAGTGGACAGCGGGACATATACGCAGTATTTG. It yields the protein CSVEVDSGTYTQYL.

Regarding this clonotype: At one boundary the junction diverges from the germline segment, which might be a read error. V is TRBV12-3 or TRBV12-4 and J is TRBJ2-2; maybe TRBD2 (5 bases). The CDR3 loop spans 14 amino acids. The CDR3 DNA is TGTGCCAGCAGTTGCAACTTGAACACCGGGGAGCCGTTTTTT. The encoded protein is CASSCNLNTGEPFF.

Of note for this clonotype: Lacking the conserved final phenylalanine or tryptophan, this CDR3 likely reflects a read error. This sequence joins TRBV7-8 and TRBJ1-1; D gene unclear. CDR1 and CDR2 (germline): SGHVS, FQNEAQ. The CDR3 contains 12 residues. The CDR3, as DNA: TGTGCCAGCATCTTAAGCTCCCGGACAGCTTTCTCT. Translating it yields CASILSSRTAFS.